This T cell receptor beta chain was sequenced for a study of CD8+ T cells in alopecia areata. Whole-study context: Twice daily, treated patients received 5 to 10 mg of oral tofacitinib. Once tofacitinib had been taken for 6 to 18 months, 6 months off drug followed.

The treatment is: oral pan-JAK inhibitor, 5-10 mg twice daily. cDNA reverse transcribed from extracted RNA served as the sequencing template. The protocol was immunoSEQ multiplex PCR, while the TCRdb copy is restricted to in-frame clones and leaves out a portion. This sample has more than 110,000 clones; about 59% occur once, and the top ten carry less than 20%. As to this clone: Antigen unknown.

General observations from the study: On tofacitinib, scalp and blood still held many of the expanded lesional clones. Tofacitinib significantly decreased scalp clonality and expanded CD8+ clones among top 100.

V was shortened by 2 bases and J by 0 bases, with 8 bases between the two germline ends. The CDR3 covers 15 residues. Looked up from germline, CDR1 is MNHNS and CDR2 is SASEGT. The source of this sequence is a human donor with alopecia areata. The chain joins TRBV6-1 to TRBJ1-5, with no clear D. The input for sequencing was CD8+ T cells sorted from blood, taken at week 4, from a patient treated with tofacitinib. The CDR3 DNA follows: TGTGCCAGCAGTGAAAGGTGGGATAGCAATCAGCCCCAGCATTTT. Translation: CASSERWDSNQPQHF.